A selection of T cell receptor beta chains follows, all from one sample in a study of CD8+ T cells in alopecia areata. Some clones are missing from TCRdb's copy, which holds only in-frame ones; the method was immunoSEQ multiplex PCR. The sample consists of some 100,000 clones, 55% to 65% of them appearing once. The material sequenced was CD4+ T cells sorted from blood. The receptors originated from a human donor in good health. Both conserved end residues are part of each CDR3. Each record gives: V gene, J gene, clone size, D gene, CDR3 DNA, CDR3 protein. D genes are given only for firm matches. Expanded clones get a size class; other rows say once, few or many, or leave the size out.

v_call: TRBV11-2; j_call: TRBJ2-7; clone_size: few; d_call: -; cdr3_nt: TGTGCCAGCAGCTTAACGGGGGATTTCTCCTACGAGCAGTACTTC; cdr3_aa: CASSLTGDFSYEQYF
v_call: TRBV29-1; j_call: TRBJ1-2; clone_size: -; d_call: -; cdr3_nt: TGCAGCGTTGAGAGGCAGGGCCGAGGTGGCTACACCTTC; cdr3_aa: CSVERQGRGGYTF
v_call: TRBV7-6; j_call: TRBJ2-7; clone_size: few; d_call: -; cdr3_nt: TGTGCCAGCAGCTTCTACGAGCAGTACTTC; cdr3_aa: CASSFYEQYF
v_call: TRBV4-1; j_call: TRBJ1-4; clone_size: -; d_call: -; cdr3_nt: TGCGCCAGCAGCCAATCAGGGGCGGTGAATGAAAAACTGTTTTTT; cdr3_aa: CASSQSGAVNEKLFF
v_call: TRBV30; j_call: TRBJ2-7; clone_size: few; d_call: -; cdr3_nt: TGTGCCTGGAGTTTCGCGGCAGTGCGAGAGCAGTACTTC; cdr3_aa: CAWSFAAVREQYF
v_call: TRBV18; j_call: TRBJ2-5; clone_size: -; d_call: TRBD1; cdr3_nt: TGTGCCAGCTCACCGACCAGGACAGGGGAAGAGACCCAGTACTTC; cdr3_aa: CASSPTRTGEETQYF
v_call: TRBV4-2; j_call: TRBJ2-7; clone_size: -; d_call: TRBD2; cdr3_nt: TGTGCCAGCAGCCAAGGGCCCTTACTAGCGGGGGGGCGTCCCTACGAGCAGTACTTC; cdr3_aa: CASSQGPLLAGGRPYEQYF
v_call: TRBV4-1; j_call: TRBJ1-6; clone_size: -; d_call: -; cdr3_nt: TGCGCCAGCAGCCAAGATGGGAAGGGCGGATATAATTCACCCCTCCACTTT; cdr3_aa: CASSQDGKGGYNSPLHF
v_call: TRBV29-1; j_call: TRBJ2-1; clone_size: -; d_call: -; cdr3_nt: TGCAGCGTTGACTGGGGGGAAAAGTCCTACAATGAGCAGTTCTTC; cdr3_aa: CSVDWGEKSYNEQFF
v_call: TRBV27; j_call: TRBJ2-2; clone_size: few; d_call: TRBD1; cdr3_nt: TGTGCCACTCAAGACAGGGAGTTAACCGGGGAGCTGTTTTTT; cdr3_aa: CATQDRELTGELFF
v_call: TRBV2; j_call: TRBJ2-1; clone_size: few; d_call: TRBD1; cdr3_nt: TGTGCCAGCAGTCTCAGGGGGTTGTACAATGAGCAGTTCTTC; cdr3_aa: CASSLRGLYNEQFF